This record looks at one T cell receptor beta chain sequence and its context. TCRdb independently ran MiXCR on the 5' RACE reads; one entry per CDR3 protein. The table has about 470,000 distinct CDR3 sequences, roughly 26% seen once. The CDR3 is 13 residues long. Trimming took 7 bases from V and 1 from J, leaving 9 bases between them. Per the germline V gene, CDR1 is MGHDK and CDR2 is SYGVNS. The data derive from a study of identical twins. The same data also went into a second study, on T cells expressing NK-cell markers. That paper adds: Investigators obtained TCR beta repertoires from sorted CD3+CD56+NKG2C+, CD3+CD56+NKG2C- and CD3+CD56-NKG2C+ T cells.

The TCR comes from a woman between 18 and 29 years old in good health. V is TRBV25-1 and J is TRBJ2-3; D remains unclear. Sequenced: CD4+ T cells sorted from blood. The CDR3 DNA reads TGTGCCAGCACCCGAGCCGGCACAGATACGCAGTATTTT. Encoded protein: CASTRAGTDTQYF.